The clone carrying this T cell receptor (beta chain) appeared a few times. The entry originates in a study of T cells in Graves' hyperthyroidism and ophthalmopathy. Amplification targeted TCR beta CDR3 regions from RNA transcripts. The study used the HTBI primer set for a first-round RT-PCR of the TCR CDR3. TCRdb re-called the multiplex PCR reads through MiXCR, storing one row per CDR3 protein. Found here are approximately 630,000 distinct CDR3 sequences, roughly 16% of them singletons; the top ten hold around 3.9%. Germline V gene sequence: CDR1 MDHEN, CDR2 SYDVKM. V dropped 0 bases and J dropped 7 bases, with 12 bases sitting between them. This CDR3 has 15 amino acids.

Sequenced material: blood. This sequence was found in a woman aged 30 to 39 with Graves' hyperthyroidism. The chain is built from TRBV28 and TRBJ1-4; TRBD1 is a possible D gene (5 bases). The CDR3 region is CASSLWGEEGEKLFF. The CDR3 coding sequence is TGTGCCAGCAGTTTATGGGGGGAAGAGGGTGAAAAACTGTTTTTT.